What follows are 8 T cell receptor beta chains derived from one specimen sequenced in a study of Ad26.COV2.S vaccination and SARS-CoV-2 variants. As for treatment: 19 received Ad26.COV2.S at low or high dose, single or two shots; 5 received placebo; per-sample allocation not given. Sampling was performed 63 days after the first vaccine or placebo injection. TCRdb keeps only in-frame clones here, not all; method: immunoSEQ multiplex PCR. The profile shows about 350,000 clones, 75% to 90% of them singletons. The sequences come from peripheral blood, collected in a trial of Ad26.COV2.S vaccine versus placebo. The receptors stem from a person aged 18-65 years who received the Ad26.COV2.S COVID-19 vaccine or a placebo.

V gene TRBV4-2 combines with J gene TRBJ2-7, with D perhaps matching TRBD2 (5 bases). From germline, CDR1 is LGHNA and CDR2 YNFKEQ. This CDR3 has 17 amino acids. V was pared by 0 bases and J by 0 bases, with 15 bases between. The CDR3 here is CASSQDGRGRSSYEQYF. CDR3 DNA: TGTGCCAGCAGCCAAGACGGCCGGGGTCGGAGCTCCTACGAGCAGTACTTC.

The table lists this clone with a few counts. V and J are TRBV6-1 and TRBJ2-2, with a possible D match to TRBD2 (6 bases). V was pared by 5 bases and J by 5 bases, with 6 bases between. CDR1 is MNHNS and CDR2 is SASEGT in the germline V gene. CDR3 length equals 12 residues. The CDR3 DNA sequence: TGTGCCAGCAGTCGGGAGACCGGGGAGCTGTTTTTT. Protein product: CASSRETGELFF.

The chain couples TRBV4-1 to TRBJ2-1; D unclear. In germline, CDR1 is MGHRA, CDR2 YSYEKL. V was clipped by 5 bases and J by 5 bases, with 10 bases between them. The CDR3 has 13 residues. The DNA of the CDR3 is TGCGCCAGCAGCACGGACCAGGACAATGAGCAGTTCTTC. Its translation is CASSTDQDNEQFF.

The rearrangement links TRBV3-1 (or the pseudogene TRBV3-2) to TRBJ2-5, with D maybe TRBD2 (5 bases). The germline V and J ends were trimmed by 0 bases and 6 bases, with 14 bases remaining between them. This CDR3 comprises 15 residues. Germline V lookup: CDR1 LGHDT, CDR2 YNNKEL (reference sequence). The CDR3 nucleotides are TGTGCCAGCAGCCAAGAGACGGGAACGGGTAAGACCCAGTACTTC. It codes for CASSQETGTGKTQYF.

The CDR3 protein is CATSDFRREGPKSEQFF. CDR3 DNA sequence: TGTGCCACCAGTGATTTCCGACGGGAGGGTCCAAAAAGTGAGCAGTTCTTC. The chain has TRBV24-1 and TRBJ2-1; 8 bases map to TRBD2. V was clipped by 1 base and J by 9 bases; unmatched bases: 13. CDR3 length: 17 amino acids. Per germline, CDR1 KGHDR and CDR2 SFDVKD.

The chain employs TRBV19 and TRBJ1-4; the match to TRBD1 covers 9 bases. The V gene's germline CDR1 is LNHDA and CDR2 SQIVND (reference sequence). Trimming took 6 bases from V and 8 from J; bases not matched to a gene: 7. CDR3 length equals 14 residues. CDR3 DNA sequence: TGTGCCAGTAGCGAACAGGGGGCGGAAGAAAAACTGTTTTTT. Amino acids: CASSEQGAEEKLFF. Full variable domain (remainder filled in from reference TRBV19 and TRBJ1-4): DGGITQSPKYLFRKEGQNVTLSCEQNLNHDAMYWYRQDPGQGLRLIYYSQIVNDFQKGDIAEGYSVSREKKESFPLTVTSAQKNPTAFYLCASSEQGAEEKLFFGSGTQLSVL.

The chain links TRBV28 to TRBJ2-7; tentative D call: TRBD1 (5 bases). The CDR3 sequence is 17 residues long. CDR1 is MDHEN and CDR2 is SYDVKM in the germline V gene. With 6 bases removed from V and 6 bases from J, the gap between germline ends came to 27 bases. CDR3 bases: TGTGCCAGCAGCTCGCTAGTCACCTGGGGCAAATCTGGCGAGCAGTACTTC. It is translated as CASSSLVTWGKSGEQYF. The full variable domain, completed using reference TRBV28 and TRBJ2-7, is DVKVTQSSRYLVKRTGEKVFLECVQDMDHENMFWYRQDPGLGLRLIYFSYDVKMKEKGDIPEGYSVSREKKERFSLILESASTNQTSMYLCASSSLVTWGKSGEQYFGPGTRLTVT.

The chain is built from TRBV27 and TRBJ1-1; perhaps TRBD1 as D (6 bases). Per germline, CDR1 MNHEY and CDR2 SMNVEV (reference sequence). The CDR3 covers 12 residues. Trimming removed 2 bases at V and 11 bases at J, with 12 bases between. The CDR3 DNA follows: TGTGCCAGCAGTTTACTAGGGGGGGATGCTTTCTTT. This gives the protein CASSLLGGDAFF.